Below, 26 T cell receptor beta chains from the same sample are listed, as sequenced in a study of CD8+ T cells in alopecia areata. Sequencing templates came from extracted RNA that was reverse transcribed into cDNA. Measured with immunoSEQ multiplex PCR; TCRdb has only the in-frame clones, and not every one. The data show tens of thousands of clones, with roughly three fifths seen just once and under 20% held by the top ten. Sequencing was performed on CD8+ T cells sorted from blood, taken at week 0. These receptors were taken from a human donor with alopecia areata.

The chain recombines TRBV19 with TRBJ2-7, with a possible D match to TRBD1 (6 bases). Trimming left V 3 bases short and J 1 base short, with 13 bases between. The germline gives CDR1 LNHDA, CDR2 SQIVND (reference sequence). The CDR3 has 15 residues. CDR3 loop: CASSMTTGISYEQYF. The CDR3 coding sequence is TGTGCCAGTAGTATGACAACAGGGATTTCCTACGAGCAGTACTTC. The full variable domain, its missing parts supplied by reference TRBV19 and TRBJ2-7, is DGGITQSPKYLFRKEGQNVTLSCEQNLNHDAMYWYRQDPGQGLRLIYYSQIVNDFQKGDIAEGYSVSREKKESFPLTVTSAQKNPTAFYLCASSMTTGISYEQYFGPGTRLTVT.

The chain joins TRBV7-9 to TRBJ2-3; 8 positions match TRBD2. J lost 0 bases, V lost 5 bases, and 7 bases had no gene match. Germline CDR1 and CDR2: SEHNR and FQNEAQ (reference sequence). The CDR3 is made up of 16 amino acids. CDR3 sequence: CASSLRTSPSTDTQYF. The CDR3 bases are TGTGCCAGCAGCCTCCGGACTAGCCCGAGCACAGATACGCAGTATTTT.

This sequence joins TRBV18 and TRBJ2-1, with D unresolved. The V and J ends lost 3 bases and 9 bases respectively, with 9 bases between them. The CDR3 length is 12 residues. CDR1 is KGHSH and CDR2 is LQKENI in the germline V gene. For the CDR3, the DNA is TGTGCCAGCTCACCCAACTCAGCTGAGCAGTTCTTC. It encodes CASSPNSAEQFF.

For the CDR3, the DNA is TGTGCCAGCAGTTACTCCGGCCCAAACTATGGCTACACCTTC. The encoded protein is CASSYSGPNYGYTF. The chain carries TRBV6-5 and TRBJ1-2; D call uncertain. V was pared by 0 bases and J by 2 bases, with 7 bases between. Germline V lookup: CDR1 MNHEY, CDR2 SVGAGI. The CDR3 is 14 amino acids.

This chain joins TRBV4-1 and TRBJ2-7, with 11 bases that match TRBD2. Germline V gives CDR1 MGHRA, CDR2 YSYEKL. The CDR3 is made up of 15 amino acids. V shed 4 bases and J 3 bases; nucleotides not matched to a gene: 5. The CDR3 sequence is CASSLTGTSGYEQYF. In nucleotides, the CDR3 is TGCGCCAGCAGCCTCACCGGGACTAGCGGCTACGAGCAGTACTTC.

This clone was counted only a few times. This chain uses TRBV7-3 with TRBJ2-1; D is undetermined. CDR1 and CDR2 from the germline V gene are SGHTA and FQGTGA. The CDR3 covers 13 residues. V lost 2 bases, J lost 9 bases, and 11 bases lay in between. The CDR3 spells CASSLLSASEQFF. The DNA for the CDR3 is TGTGCCAGCAGCTTACTGTCCGCAAGTGAGCAGTTCTTC.

This clone has more than one count but fewer than ten. The chain recombines TRBV29-1 with TRBJ1-5; maybe TRBD1 (5 bases). The CDR3 is 13 residues long. Per germline, CDR1 SQVTM and CDR2 ANQGSEA. V was shortened by 4 bases and J by 2 bases, with 9 bases between the two germline ends. CDR3 sequence (DNA): TGCAGCGTTGCTGGGGCTGGCAATCAGCCCCAGCATTTT. This encodes CSVAGAGNQPQHF.

This clone was observed a handful of times. The chain uses TRBV28 and TRBJ2-5; D unclear. Trimming pared 8 bases from V and 0 bases from J, leaving 10 bases between. Germline V CDR1 and CDR2: MDHEN, SYDVKM. This CDR3 contains 13 residues. The CDR3 coding sequence is TGTGCCAGCGCATCAGCCTACCAAGAGACCCAGTACTTC. It translates to CASASAYQETQYF.

The rearrangement links TRBV2 to TRBJ1-5; 9 nucleotides agree with TRBD1. V was clipped by 6 bases and J by 2 bases; unmatched bases: 5. The CDR3 extends over 15 amino acids. Germline V gene sequence: CDR1 SNHLY, CDR2 FYNNEI. The CDR3 nucleotides read TGTGCCAGCAGACAGGGGGCTGTGGGCAATCAGCCCCAGCATTTT. Amino acid sequence: CASRQGAVGNQPQHF.

CDR3 region: CSVDQGTVYGYTF. The CDR3 DNA reads as TGCAGCGTTGATCAGGGGACAGTTTATGGCTACACCTTC. The chain recombines TRBV29-1 with TRBJ1-2; 7 bases match TRBD1. V was pared by 3 bases and J by 5 bases, with 6 bases of the junction left unmatched. Germline V CDR1 and CDR2: SQVTM, ANQGSEA. This CDR3 has 13 amino acids.

This chain joins TRBV5-4 and TRBJ2-3, with 7 bases lining up with TRBD2. V shed 2 bases and J 0 bases; nucleotides not matched to a gene: 3. This CDR3 has 15 amino acids. Germline assignment: CDR1 SGHNT and CDR2 YYREEE (reference sequence). The CDR3 sequence: CASSFPAGSTDTQYF. CDR3 coding DNA: TGTGCCAGCAGCTTTCCAGCGGGGAGCACAGATACGCAGTATTTT.

J is TRBJ2-7 and V is TRBV9, with D tentatively TRBD2 (6 bases). Trimming took off 0 bases at V and 7 bases at J, with 11 bases between the two ends. This CDR3 is built from 13 residues. The germline V gene encodes CDR1 SGDLS and CDR2 YYNGEE. The CDR3 protein is CASSVDLGGEQYF. Here the CDR3 DNA reads TGTGCCAGCAGCGTAGACCTTGGGGGGGAGCAGTACTTC.

The V and J genes are TRBV27 and TRBJ2-5, with 9 bases aligning to TRBD2. CDR1 is MNHEY and CDR2 is SMNVEV in the germline V gene (reference sequence). V lost 6 bases and J lost 1; bases outside the gene matches: 6. This CDR3 region has 15 residues. CDR3 residues: CASSYISGGQETQYF. The CDR3 bases are TGTGCCAGCAGCTATATTAGCGGGGGCCAAGAGACCCAGTACTTC.

CDR3 in DNA: TGTGCCTGGAGTGGGGGCTACGAGCAGTACTTC. This encodes CAWSGGYEQYF. The V call is TRBV30, the J call TRBJ2-7; D gene unclear. The CDR3 contains 11 residues. V was clipped by 1 base and J by 3 bases, with 4 bases between them. Per germline, CDR1 GTSNPN and CDR2 SVGIG (reference sequence).

This clone was detected ten times or more. This chain joins TRBV27 and TRBJ2-2, with unresolved D. The CDR3 loop spans 12 amino acids. The V and J ends lost 4 bases and 4 bases respectively, with 4 bases between them. Germline V gene lookup returns CDR1 MNHEY and CDR2 SMNVEV (reference sequence). CDR3 region: CASSYPTGELFF. The CDR3 DNA reads as TGTGCCAGCAGTTACCCCACCGGGGAGCTGTTTTTT.

This clone occurred once. The V gene is TRBV13, the J gene TRBJ2-1, with TRBD2 matching over 11 bases. The trim removed 4 bases at V and 8 bases at J, leaving 10 bases unmatched. Germline V gene data show CDR1 as PRHDT and CDR2 as FYEKMQ (reference sequence). The CDR3 runs to 16 residues. CDR3 sequence (DNA): TGTGCCAGCAGCTGGGCCGGGACTAGCGGCGTTGATGAGCAGTTCTTC. This gives the protein CASSWAGTSGVDEQFF.

The rearrangement uses TRBV27 and TRBJ1-2; a weak D match, TRBD1 (5 bases). Germline V gene sequence: CDR1 MNHEY, CDR2 SMNVEV (reference sequence). The V gene lost 6 bases and the J gene lost 4 bases, with 18 bases spanning the gap. There are 15 residues in the CDR3. The CDR3 DNA reads as TGTGCCAGCAGCCGGACCGGGGCCGACGCCTATGGCTACACCTTC. As protein: CASSRTGADAYGYTF.

The chain uses TRBV5-1 and TRBJ2-7; 9 positions agree with TRBD1. Germline values: CDR1 SGHRS, CDR2 YFSETQ. The CDR3 runs 15 residues. V gave up 4 bases and J gave up 4 bases; unmatched junction bases: 9. CDR3 DNA sequence: TGCGCCAGCAGCATCGGGACAGGGTTTAATTACGAGCAGTACTTC. This codes for CASSIGTGFNYEQYF.

This chain connects TRBV19 to TRBJ1-5; D remains ambiguous. Trimming shortened V by 3 bases and J by 3 bases, and 3 bases separated the two germline ends. Per the germline V gene, CDR1 is LNHDA and CDR2 is SQIVND (reference sequence). The CDR3 covers 12 residues. CDR3 sequence: CASSISNQPQHF. Written as DNA, the CDR3 is TGTGCCAGTAGTATTTCCAATCAGCCCCAGCATTTT.

This rearrangement joins TRBV7-2 to TRBJ2-7, with D unresolved. V shed 3 bases and J shed 3 bases, with 18 bases lying between them. CDR1 and CDR2 from the germline V gene are SGHTA and FQGNSA. The CDR3 sequence is 16 residues long. CDR3 protein: CASSLSSGWGNYEQYF. CDR3 DNA: TGTGCCAGCAGCTTGTCTTCCGGTTGGGGAAACTACGAGCAGTACTTC.

This chain links TRBV30 with TRBJ2-1; perhaps TRBD1 as D (5 bases). The germline V and J ends were trimmed by 2 bases and 4 bases, with 9 bases remaining between them. This CDR3 is 13 amino acids long. Germline CDR1 and CDR2: GTSNPN and SVGIG (reference sequence). This CDR3 reads CAWSTGHYNEQFF. In DNA form, the CDR3 reads TGTGCCTGGAGTACAGGCCATTACAATGAGCAGTTCTTC.

This chain uses TRBV27 with TRBJ1-2, with 7 bases fitting TRBD1. CDR3 length: 13 amino acids. Germline V gives CDR1 MNHEY, CDR2 SMNVEV (reference sequence). V trimming: 6 bases; J trimming: 4 bases; junction bases outside the gene matches: 5. The CDR3 nucleotides are TGTGCCAGCAGCCAGGGGGGGCTCTATGGCTACACCTTC. Amino acids: CASSQGGLYGYTF.

In this sample, this clone turned up a few times. V and J are TRBV5-1 and TRBJ1-6, with 9 bases fitting TRBD1. V gave up 4 bases and J gave up 7 bases; unmatched junction bases: 3. The CDR3 has 14 residues. CDR1 and CDR2 (germline): SGHRS, YFSETQ. The CDR3 loop reads CASSIGQGNSPLHF. DNA of the CDR3: TGCGCCAGCAGCATCGGACAGGGGAATTCACCCCTCCACTTT.

This chain links TRBV27 with TRBJ1-5; maybe TRBD1 (6 bases). V lost 3 bases to trimming and J lost 5 bases, with 11 bases between them. Germline lookup yields CDR1 MNHEY and CDR2 SMNVEV (reference sequence). There are 14 residues in the CDR3. CDR3 sequence (DNA): TGTGCCAGCAGTTTTGGGGGGCGCGATCAGCCCCAGCATTTT. Amino acids: CASSFGGRDQPQHF.

The V and J genes are TRBV7-9 and TRBJ2-1; TRBD2 matches 9 bases. The CDR3 length is 16 residues. Looked up from germline, CDR1 is SEHNR and CDR2 is FQNEAQ (reference sequence). V dropped 1 base and J dropped 4; count of bases not matched to a gene: 5. CDR3 sequence reads: CASSLEGTSPYNEQFF. The CDR3 region has the DNA TGTGCCAGCAGCTTAGAAGGGACTAGCCCTTACAATGAGCAGTTCTTC.

With respect to this clone: One base away lies a much larger clone, so this may be a sequencing read error. The same CDR3 arises from other DNA sequences in this sample as well. V gene TRBV4-1 combines with J gene TRBJ2-7; D is unresolved. The CDR3 runs 12 residues. Germline V CDR1 and CDR2: MGHRA, YSYEKL. Trimming stripped 0 bases from V and 3 bases from J, with 3 bases between. The DNA for the CDR3 is TGCGCCAGCAGCCAAGATAGCTACGAGCAGTACTTC. Its protein is CASSQDSYEQYF.